This T cell receptor beta chain was sequenced during a study of blood T cells in healthy people across ages. Regarding the study as a whole: Per million T cells, the diversity of TCR beta decreased roughly linearly as age advanced.

V lost 7 bases and J lost 0; bases outside the gene matches: 7. The CDR3 is 18 amino acids. The germline CDR1 and CDR2 sequences are SGHVS and FNYEAQ. Using a J-beta primer mix together with a sample-barcoded 5' primer, a second PCR was run for roughly 6 to 12 cycles. Each TCR beta cDNA got a 12-nucleotide random molecular identifier. No fewer than 2.5 million CDR3-containing paired-end reads came from each sample. TCRdb passed the 5' RACE reads through MiXCR, listing each CDR3 protein once. The sample has fewer than 950,000 distinct CDR3 sequences, about 48% seen once; the top ten hold approximately 40%. Each donor gave roughly 9.2 milliliters of peripheral blood. In regard to this clonotype: Its antigen is as yet unknown.

This rearrangement joins TRBV7-6 to TRBJ2-2, with 14 bases lining up with TRBD2. The sequence was obtained from an elderly man in good health. Sequencing was done on a sample of blood. CDR3 region: CASTPRTSGRTNTGELFF. The CDR3 DNA follows: TGTGCCAGCACCCCCAGGACTAGCGGGAGGACGAACACCGGGGAGCTGTTTTTT.